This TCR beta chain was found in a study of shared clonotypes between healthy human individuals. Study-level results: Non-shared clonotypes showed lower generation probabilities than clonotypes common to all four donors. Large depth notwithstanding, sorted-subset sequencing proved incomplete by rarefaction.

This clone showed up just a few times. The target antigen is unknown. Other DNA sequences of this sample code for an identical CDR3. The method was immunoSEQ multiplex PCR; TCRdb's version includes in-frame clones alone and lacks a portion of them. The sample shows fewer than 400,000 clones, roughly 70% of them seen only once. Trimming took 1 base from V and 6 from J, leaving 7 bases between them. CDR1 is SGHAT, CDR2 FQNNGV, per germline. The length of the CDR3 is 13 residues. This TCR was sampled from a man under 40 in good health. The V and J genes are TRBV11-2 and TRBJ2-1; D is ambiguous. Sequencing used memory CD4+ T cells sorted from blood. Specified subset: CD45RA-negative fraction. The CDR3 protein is CASSLVRGNEQFF. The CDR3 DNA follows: TGTGCCAGCAGCTTAGTCCGAGGCAATGAGCAGTTCTTC.